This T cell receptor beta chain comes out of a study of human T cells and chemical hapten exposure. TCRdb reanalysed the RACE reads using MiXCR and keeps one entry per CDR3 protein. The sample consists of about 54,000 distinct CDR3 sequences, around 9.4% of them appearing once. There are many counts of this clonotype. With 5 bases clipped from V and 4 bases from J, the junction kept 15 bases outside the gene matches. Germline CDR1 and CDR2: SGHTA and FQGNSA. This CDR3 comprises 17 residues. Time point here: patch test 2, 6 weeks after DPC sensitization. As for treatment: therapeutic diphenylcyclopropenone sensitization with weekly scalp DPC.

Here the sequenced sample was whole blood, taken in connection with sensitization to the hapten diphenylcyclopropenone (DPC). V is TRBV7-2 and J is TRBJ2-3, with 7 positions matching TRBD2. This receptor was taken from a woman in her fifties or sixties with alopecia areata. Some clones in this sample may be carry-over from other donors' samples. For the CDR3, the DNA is TGTGCCAGCAGCCCGGACGTACTAGCGAGCGGCCCAGATACGCAGTATTTT. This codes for CASSPDVLASGPDTQYF.